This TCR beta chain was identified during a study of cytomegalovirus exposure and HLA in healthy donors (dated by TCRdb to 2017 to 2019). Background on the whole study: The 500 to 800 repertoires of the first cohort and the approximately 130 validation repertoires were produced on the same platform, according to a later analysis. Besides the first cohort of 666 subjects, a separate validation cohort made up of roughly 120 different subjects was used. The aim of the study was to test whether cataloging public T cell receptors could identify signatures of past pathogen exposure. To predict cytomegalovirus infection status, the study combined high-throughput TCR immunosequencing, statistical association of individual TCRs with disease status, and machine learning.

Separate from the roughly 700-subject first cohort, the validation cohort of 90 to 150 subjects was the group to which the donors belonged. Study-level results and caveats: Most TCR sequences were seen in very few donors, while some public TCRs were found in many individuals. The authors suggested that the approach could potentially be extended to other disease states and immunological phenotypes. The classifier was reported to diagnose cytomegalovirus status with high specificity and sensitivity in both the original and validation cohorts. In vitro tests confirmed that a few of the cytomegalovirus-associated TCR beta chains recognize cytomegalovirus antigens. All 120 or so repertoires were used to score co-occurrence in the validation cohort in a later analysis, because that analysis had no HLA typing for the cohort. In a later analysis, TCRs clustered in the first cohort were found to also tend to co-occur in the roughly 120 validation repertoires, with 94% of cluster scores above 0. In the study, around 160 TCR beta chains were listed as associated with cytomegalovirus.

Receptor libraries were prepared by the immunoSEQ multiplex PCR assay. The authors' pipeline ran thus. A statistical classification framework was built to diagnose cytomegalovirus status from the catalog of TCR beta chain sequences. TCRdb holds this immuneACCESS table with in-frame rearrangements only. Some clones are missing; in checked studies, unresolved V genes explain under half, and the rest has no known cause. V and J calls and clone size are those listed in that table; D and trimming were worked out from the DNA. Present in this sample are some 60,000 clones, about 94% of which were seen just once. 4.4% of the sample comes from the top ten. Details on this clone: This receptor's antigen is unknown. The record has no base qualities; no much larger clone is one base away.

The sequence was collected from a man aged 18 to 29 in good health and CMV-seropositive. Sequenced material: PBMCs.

At the DNA level, the sequence is TGTGCCAGCAAACTACTAGCGGGAGCCGAGCAGTACTTC. This yields the protein CASKLLAGAEQYF. The chain links TRBV6-1 with TRBJ2-7, with 11 bases aligning to TRBD2. Trimming takes 7 bases off V and 6 bases off J; junction bases not matched to a gene: 5. CDR1 is given as MNHNS and CDR2 as SASEGT, both from the germline V gene. Inclusive of the bounding cysteine and phenylalanine, the CDR3 is 13 residues long. CDR3 DNA only is kept here, 39 bases in frame from base 1.